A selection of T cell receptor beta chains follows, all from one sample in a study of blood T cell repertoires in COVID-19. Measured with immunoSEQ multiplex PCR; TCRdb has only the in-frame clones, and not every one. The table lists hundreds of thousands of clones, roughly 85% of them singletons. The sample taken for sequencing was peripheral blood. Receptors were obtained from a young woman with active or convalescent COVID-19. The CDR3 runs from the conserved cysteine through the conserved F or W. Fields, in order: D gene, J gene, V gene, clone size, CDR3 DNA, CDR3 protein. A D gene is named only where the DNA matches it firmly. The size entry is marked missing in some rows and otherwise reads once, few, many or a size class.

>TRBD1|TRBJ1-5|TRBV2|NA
TGTGCCAGCAGTGACAGGGGGGTTGGTCAGCCCCAGCATTTT
CASSDRGVGQPQHF
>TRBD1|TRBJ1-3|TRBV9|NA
TGTGCCAGCAGCGCAGCAGCCGGGACAGGGCTGATCTCTGGAAACACCATATATTTT
CASSAAAGTGLISGNTIYF
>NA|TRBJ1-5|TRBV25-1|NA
TGTGCCAGCAGGGGTGGGGAGGAAAGCAATCAGCCCCAGCATTTT
CASRGGEESNQPQHF
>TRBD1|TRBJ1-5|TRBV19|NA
TGTGCCAGTAGGACCCAGGGACAGTCCCGCAATCAGCCCCAGCATTTT
CASRTQGQSRNQPQHF
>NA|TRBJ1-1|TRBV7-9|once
TGTGCCAGCAGCTTAGGGTCGGGCAGGGGCGGCACTGAAGCTTTCTTT
CASSLGSGRGGTEAFF
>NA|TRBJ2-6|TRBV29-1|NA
TGCAGCGTTTCTAGGACAGGAGGGTATGGGGCCAACGTCCTGACTTTC
CSVSRTGGYGANVLTF
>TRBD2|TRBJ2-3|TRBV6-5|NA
TGTGCCAGCAGGACTAGCGCAGATACGCAGTATTTT
CASRTSADTQYF
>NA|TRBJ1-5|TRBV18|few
TGTGCCAGCTCACCAGGGCGGGTCCAGCCCCAGCATTTT
CASSPGRVQPQHF
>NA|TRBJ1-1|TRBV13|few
TGTGCCAGCGCGACAGGGAACACTGAAGCTTTCTTT
CASATGNTEAFF
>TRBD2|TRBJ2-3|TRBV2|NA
TGTGCCAGCAGTCCGACTAGCGGGGGTACAGATACGCAGTATTTT
CASSPTSGGTDTQYF
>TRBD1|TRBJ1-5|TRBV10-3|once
TGTGCCATCAAGTTGGTATACGACAGGGCCCGAATGACCCAGCATTTT
CAIKLVYDRARMTQHF
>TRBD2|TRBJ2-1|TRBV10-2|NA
TGCGCCAGCCTAAAAAGCGGGGGGGCTAGTGAGCAGTTCTTC
CASLKSGGASEQFF
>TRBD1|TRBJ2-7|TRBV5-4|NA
TGTGCCAGCAGCCAACGGGACAGTTCCTACGAGCAGTACTTC
CASSQRDSSYEQYF
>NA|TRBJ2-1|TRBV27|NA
TGTGCCAGCAGTGGGGGGTGTCGCTCCTACAATGAGCAGTTCTTC
CASSGGCRSYNEQFF
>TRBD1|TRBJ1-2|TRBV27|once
TGTGCCAGCAGCCCGGACAGGGGAGGGTTCTATGGCTACACCTTC
CASSPDRGGFYGYTF
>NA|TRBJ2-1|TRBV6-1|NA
TGTGCCAGCAGTGAAGAATTGATGGGGAGACAGTTCTTC
CASSEELMGRQFF
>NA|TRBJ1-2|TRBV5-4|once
TGTGCCAGCAGCTTGAATATCTGGAACAGCTGGCAGGGCTACACCTTC
CASSLNIWNSWQGYTF
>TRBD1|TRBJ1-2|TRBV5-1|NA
TGCGCCAGCAGCTCACCAGACAGGGGGGACTATGGCTACACCTTC
CASSSPDRGDYGYTF
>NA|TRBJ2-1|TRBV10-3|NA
TGTGCCATCAGACTCGAGAACCGCAATGAGCAGTTCTTC
CAIRLENRNEQFF
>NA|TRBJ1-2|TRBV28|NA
TGTGCCAGCAGTCCACGGAACTATGGCTACACCTTC
CASSPRNYGYTF
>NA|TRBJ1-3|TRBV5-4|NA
TGTGCCAGCAGCTCCTTGGGGGGTAGCTCTGGAAACACCATATATTTT
CASSSLGGSSGNTIYF
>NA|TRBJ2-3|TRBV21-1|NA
TGTGCCAGCAGCAAACTAGGGGGCAGGCCTAGCACAGATACGCAGTATTTT
CASSKLGGRPSTDTQYF
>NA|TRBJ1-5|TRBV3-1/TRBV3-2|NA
TGTGCCAGCGGACTCATCAATCAGCCCCAGCATTTT
CASGLINQPQHF
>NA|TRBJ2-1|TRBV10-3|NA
TGTGCCATCAGTGAGACAGGGTTATACAATGAGCAGTTCTTC
CAISETGLYNEQFF
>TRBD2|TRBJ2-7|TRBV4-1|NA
TGCGCCAGCAGCCAAGATGCGGGGGGGCCAGGTTACGAGCAGTACTTC
CASSQDAGGPGYEQYF
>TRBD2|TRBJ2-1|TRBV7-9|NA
TGTGCCAGCAGCTTTCAAGCGGGAGGGTACAATGAGCAGTTCTTC
CASSFQAGGYNEQFF
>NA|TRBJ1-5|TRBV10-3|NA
TGTGCCATCAGCTATGGGGCTCCTGGAAGCAATCAGCCCCAGCATTTT
CAISYGAPGSNQPQHF
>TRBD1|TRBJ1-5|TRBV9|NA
TGTGCCAACGGGACAGGTGAACATAGCAATCAGCCCCAGCATTTT
CANGTGEHSNQPQHF
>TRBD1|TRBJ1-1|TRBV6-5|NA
TGTGCCAGCAGTTACAAGGACAGGGAGGAAGCTTTCTTT
CASSYKDREEAFF
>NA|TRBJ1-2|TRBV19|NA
TGTGCCAGTAGTATTACGGGGACTATGGGGGGCTACACCTTC
CASSITGTMGGYTF
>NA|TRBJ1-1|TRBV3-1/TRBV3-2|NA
TGTGCCAGCAGGCCTACAGAGAACACTGAAGCTTTCTTT
CASRPTENTEAFF
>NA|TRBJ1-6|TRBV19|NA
TGTGCCAGTAGTAAGGACAGCTTAGATTCACCCCTCCACTTT
CASSKDSLDSPLHF
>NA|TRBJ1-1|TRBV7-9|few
TGTGCCAGCAGCTTAAGTTTGAGTGAAGCTTTCTTT
CASSLSLSEAFF
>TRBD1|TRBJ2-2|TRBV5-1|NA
TGCGCCAGCAGCTTAGACAGGGGAAACACCGGGGAGCTGTTTTTT
CASSLDRGNTGELFF
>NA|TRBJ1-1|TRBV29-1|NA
TGCAGCGGGGGGGCCAGGGGAGCTATTGTGAACACTGAAGCTTTCTTT
CSGGARGAIVNTEAFF
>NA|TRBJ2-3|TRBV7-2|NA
TGTGCCAGCAGCTATCCTAGCACAGATACGCAGTATTTT
CASSYPSTDTQYF
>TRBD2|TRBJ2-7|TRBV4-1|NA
TGCGCCAGCAGCCAAGGAGGAACTAGCGGGGTGAGCTACGAGCAGTACTTC
CASSQGGTSGVSYEQYF
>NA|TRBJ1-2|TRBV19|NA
TGTGCCAGTAGTATACGCGGGGACTATGGCTACACCTTC
CASSIRGDYGYTF
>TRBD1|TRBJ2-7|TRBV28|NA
TGTGCCAGCAGTTTCCCCCCAACGGGACAGGGTTACGAGCAGTACTTC
CASSFPPTGQGYEQYF
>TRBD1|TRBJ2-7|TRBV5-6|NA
TGTGCCAGCAGCTGGGGACAGGGGATCTCCTACGAGCAGTACTTC
CASSWGQGISYEQYF
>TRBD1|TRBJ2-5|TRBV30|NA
TGTGCCTGGAACAGCCGGGACAGGTACCAAGAGACCCAGTACTTC
CAWNSRDRYQETQYF
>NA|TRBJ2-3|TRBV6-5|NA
TGTGCCAGCAGTCCGGGCCGGGGGACAGATACGCAGTATTTT
CASSPGRGTDTQYF
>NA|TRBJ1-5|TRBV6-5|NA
TGTGCCAGCAGCAAAAACTGGAATCAGCCCCAGCATTTT
CASSKNWNQPQHF
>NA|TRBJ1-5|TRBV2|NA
TGTGCCAGCAGTGAAGGGCAGATAAGCAATCAGCCCCAGCATTTT
CASSEGQISNQPQHF
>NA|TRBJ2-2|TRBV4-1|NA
TGCGCCAGCAGCCAAGTTCTCCTAAACACCGGGGAGCTGTTTTTT
CASSQVLLNTGELFF
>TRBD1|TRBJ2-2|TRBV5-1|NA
TGCGCCAGCAGCTTGGGGGGCGGACAGGACACCGGGGAGCTGTTTTTT
CASSLGGGQDTGELFF
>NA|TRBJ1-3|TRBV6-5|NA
TGTGCCAGTAGCTACGGGGGGGGGAGAGGAAACACCATATATTTT
CASSYGGGRGNTIYF
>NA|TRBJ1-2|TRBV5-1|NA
TGCGCCAGCAGCTTGAACGCAGGTATCTATGGCTACACCTTC
CASSLNAGIYGYTF
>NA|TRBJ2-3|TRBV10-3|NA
TGTGCCAGCCGGGACTCGATCACAGATACGCAGTATTTT
CASRDSITDTQYF
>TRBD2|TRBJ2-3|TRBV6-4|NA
TGTGCCAGCAGAGAGAAGGGACTAGCGGGAGGGCCTTTTCGCACAGATACGCAGTATTTT
CASREKGLAGGPFRTDTQYF
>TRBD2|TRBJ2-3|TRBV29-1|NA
TGCAGCGTCCGGGTAGGGACTAGCGGGAGTATCAGGGATACGCAGTATTTT
CSVRVGTSGSIRDTQYF
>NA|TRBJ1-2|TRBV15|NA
TGTGCCACCAGCCTGAGCACGAAATCGGAGGGCTACACCTTC
CATSLSTKSEGYTF
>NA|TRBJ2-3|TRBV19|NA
TGTGCCAGTAACACAGGGCTGGGAGATACGCAGTATTTT
CASNTGLGDTQYF
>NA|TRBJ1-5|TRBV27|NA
TGTGCCAGCAGCCCCGACATCTATAGCAATCAGCCCCAGCATTTT
CASSPDIYSNQPQHF
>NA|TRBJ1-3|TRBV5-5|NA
TGTGCCAGCAGCCCAGCAGGTGGAAACACCATATATTTT
CASSPAGGNTIYF